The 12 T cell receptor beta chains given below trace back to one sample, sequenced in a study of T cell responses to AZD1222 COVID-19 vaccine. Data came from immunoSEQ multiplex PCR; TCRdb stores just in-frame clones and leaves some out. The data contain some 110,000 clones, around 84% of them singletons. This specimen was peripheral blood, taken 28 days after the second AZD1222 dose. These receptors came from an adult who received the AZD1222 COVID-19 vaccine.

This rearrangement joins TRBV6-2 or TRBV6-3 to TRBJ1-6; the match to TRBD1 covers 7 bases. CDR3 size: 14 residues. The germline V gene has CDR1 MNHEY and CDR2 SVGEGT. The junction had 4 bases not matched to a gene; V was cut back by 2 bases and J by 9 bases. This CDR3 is CASSYGQAGSPLHF. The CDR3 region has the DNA TGTGCCAGCAGTTACGGACAGGCTGGTTCACCCCTCCACTTT.

The CDR3 DNA is TGTGCCAGCAGCTACGGCAGTCAGTATGGCTACACCTTC. This codes for CASSYGSQYGYTF. This chain connects TRBV5-5 to TRBJ1-2; D unclear. The CDR3 runs to 13 residues. V lost 3 bases, J lost 5 bases, and 11 bases lay in between. Germline V lookup: CDR1 SGHKS, CDR2 YYEKEE (reference sequence).

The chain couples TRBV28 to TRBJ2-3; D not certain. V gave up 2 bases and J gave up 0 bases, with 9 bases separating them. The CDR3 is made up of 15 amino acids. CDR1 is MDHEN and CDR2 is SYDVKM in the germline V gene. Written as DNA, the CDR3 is TGTGCCAGCAGTTTAATGTCTCTCAGCACAGATACGCAGTATTTT. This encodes CASSLMSLSTDTQYF.

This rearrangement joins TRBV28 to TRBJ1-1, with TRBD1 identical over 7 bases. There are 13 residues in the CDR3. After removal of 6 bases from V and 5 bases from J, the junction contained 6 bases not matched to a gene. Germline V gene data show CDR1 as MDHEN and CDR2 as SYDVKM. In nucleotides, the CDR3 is TGTGCCAGCAGGCGAGCAGGGGGGACTGAAGCTTTCTTT. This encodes CASRRAGGTEAFF. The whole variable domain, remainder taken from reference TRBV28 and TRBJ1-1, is DVKVTQSSRYLVKRTGEKVFLECVQDMDHENMFWYRQDPGLGLRLIYFSYDVKMKEKGDIPEGYSVSREKKERFSLILESASTNQTSMYLCASRRAGGTEAFFGQGTRLTVV.

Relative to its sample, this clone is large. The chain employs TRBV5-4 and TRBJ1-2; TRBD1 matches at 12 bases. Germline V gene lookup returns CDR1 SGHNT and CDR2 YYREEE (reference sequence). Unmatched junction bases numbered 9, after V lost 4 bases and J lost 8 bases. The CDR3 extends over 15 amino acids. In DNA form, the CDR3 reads TGTGCCAGCAGCCAGGGGGGACAGGGGGCGTCGGGCTACACCTTC. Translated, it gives CASSQGGQGASGYTF. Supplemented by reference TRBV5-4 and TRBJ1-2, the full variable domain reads ETGVTQSPTHLIKTRGQQVTLRCSSQSGHNTVSWYQQALGQGPQFIFQYYREEENGRGNFPPRFSGLQFPNYSSELNVNALELDDSALYLCASSQGGQGASGYTFGSGTRLTVV.

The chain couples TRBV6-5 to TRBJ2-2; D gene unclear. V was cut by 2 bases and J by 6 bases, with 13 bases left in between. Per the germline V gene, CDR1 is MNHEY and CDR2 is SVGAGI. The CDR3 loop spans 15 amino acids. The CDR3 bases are TGTGCCAGCAGTTACCTGACACCCTCCCCCGGGGAGCTGTTTTTT. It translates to CASSYLTPSPGELFF.

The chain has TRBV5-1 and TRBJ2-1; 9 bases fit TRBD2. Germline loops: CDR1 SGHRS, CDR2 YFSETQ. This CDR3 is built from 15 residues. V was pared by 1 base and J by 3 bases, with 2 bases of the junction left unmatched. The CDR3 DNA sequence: TGCGCCAGCAGCTTGACGACTAGCGGCTACAATGAGCAGTTCTTC. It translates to CASSLTTSGYNEQFF.

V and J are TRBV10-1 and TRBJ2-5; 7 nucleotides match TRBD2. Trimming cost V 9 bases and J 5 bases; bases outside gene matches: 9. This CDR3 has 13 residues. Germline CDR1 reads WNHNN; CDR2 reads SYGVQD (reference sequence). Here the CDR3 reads CASSETSWETQYF. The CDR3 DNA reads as TGCGCCAGTTCTGAGACTAGCTGGGAGACCCAGTACTTC.

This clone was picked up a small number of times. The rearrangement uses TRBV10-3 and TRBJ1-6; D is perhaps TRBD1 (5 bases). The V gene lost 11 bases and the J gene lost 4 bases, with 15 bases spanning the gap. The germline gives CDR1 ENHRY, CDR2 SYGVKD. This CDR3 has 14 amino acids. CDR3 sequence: CASTGVPYNSPLHF. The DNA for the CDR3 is TGTGCCTCGACGGGGGTTCCTTATAATTCACCCCTCCACTTT.

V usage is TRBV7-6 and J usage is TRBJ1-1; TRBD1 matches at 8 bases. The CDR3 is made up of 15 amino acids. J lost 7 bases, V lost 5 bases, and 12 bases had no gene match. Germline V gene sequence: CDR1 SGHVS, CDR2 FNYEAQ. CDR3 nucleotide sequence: TGTGCCAGCAGCCCAACCGTACAGGGGGGACTTGAAGCTTTCTTT. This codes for CASSPTVQGGLEAFF.

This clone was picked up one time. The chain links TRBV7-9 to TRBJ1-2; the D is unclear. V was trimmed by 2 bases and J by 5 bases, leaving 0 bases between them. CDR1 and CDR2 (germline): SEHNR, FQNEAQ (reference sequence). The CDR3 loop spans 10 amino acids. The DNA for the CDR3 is TGTGCCAGCAGCTTATATGGCTACACCTTC. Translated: CASSLYGYTF.

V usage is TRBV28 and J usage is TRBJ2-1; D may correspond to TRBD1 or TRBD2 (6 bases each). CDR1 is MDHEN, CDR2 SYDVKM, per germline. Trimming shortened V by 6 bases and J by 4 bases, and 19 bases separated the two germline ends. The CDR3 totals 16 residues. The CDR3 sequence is CASSVWGKGGYNEQFF. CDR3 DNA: TGTGCCAGCAGCGTTTGGGGGAAGGGGGGATACAATGAGCAGTTCTTC.